Listed below are T cell receptor beta chains from one sample, sequenced in a study of T cells in Graves' hyperthyroidism and ophthalmopathy. TCRdb ran MiXCR on the multiplex PCR reads and lists one entry per CDR3 protein. This table has about 700,000 distinct CDR3 sequences, about 45% appearing once. Specimen: peripheral blood or thyroid tissue (not recorded which). The receptors were sampled from an adult man with Graves' disease, either hyperthyroidism or ophthalmopathy (not recorded which). Both conserved end residues are part of each CDR3. A D gene is named only where the DNA matches it firmly.

d_gene,v_gene,CDR3aa
.,TRBV7-9,CASSVPGLGFNQPQHF
.,TRBV29-1,CSVEDGVGYTF
.,TRBV7-8,CASSLWGKGETQYF
TRBD1,TRBV7-9,CASSADRGQGEKLFF
.,TRBV20-1,CSASPNSGGTEAFF
TRBD1,TRBV6-1,CTISRQGGDTEAFF
TRBD1,TRBV6-5,CASSYDRTGGLVQYF
.,TRBV29-1,CSVVGGLMNTEAFF
.,TRBV15,CATSTGTTLSYEQYF
.,TRBV6-1,CASSGITGNQPQHF
TRBD1,TRBV15,CATSTRDRGYQPQHF
.,TRBV27,CASSLATASFYEQYF
.,TRBV29-1,CSVDLGVLFF
TRBD2,TRBV7-6,CASSYYPGLGVGEQYF
.,TRBV19,CASSPVERDTGELFF
.,TRBV29-1,CSVRTGSQPQHF
.,TRBV10-3,CAIKQLGSTNEKLFF
.,TRBV24-1,CATQVPGNTIYF
TRBD1,TRBV11-1,CASSYRTGGRGYTF
TRBD1,TRBV19,CASRVGQGNQPQHF
.,TRBV7-9,CASSLEASNYGYTF
.,TRBV30,CAWIWGVGTEAFF
TRBD2,TRBV20-1,CSARERRTSGYKTDTQYF
.,TRBV5-1,CASSLVPSGYGYTF
TRBD1,TRBV7-2,CASSDRALNEKLFF
.,TRBV5-1,CASSLNGGQVRETQYF
.,TRBV5-1,CASSLRPPDGGYTF
.,TRBV2,CASSVDRKGNTIYF
.,TRBV7-8,CASSPQGFNSGNTIYF
.,TRBV9,CASSVETGLGQYF
TRBD2,TRBV20-1,CSAGGTSGRSREQYF
.,TRBV2,CASRGLGGYTF
TRBD1,TRBV2,CASRPGQGIGYTF
TRBD2,TRBV7-9,CASGGSGRTETQYF
.,TRBV2,CASSGEGSYTF
.,TRBV7-2,CASSAGPVQETQYF
.,TRBV20-1,CSASLQISNQPQHF
.,TRBV5-4,CASSPEGGRGEKLFF
.,TRBV2,CASSSEGMNQPQHF
.,TRBV7-9,CASSLGTRGLYEKLFF
TRBD1,TRBV20-1,CSASDRVKNTGELFF
TRBD2,TRBV7-2,CASSSGLAGVHEQYF
TRBD1,TRBV25-1,CASSEALQGIANSPLHF
.,TRBV20-1,CSGRISEAFF
.,TRBV29-1,CSVRLMGDQPQHF
.,TRBV9,CASSSYGDSPGGGYTF
TRBD2,TRBV29-1,CSVGGLAPQETQYF
.,TRBV20-1,CSARDAGGNTEAFF
.,TRBV7-2,CASSLHRGQPLF
.,TRBV20-1,CSASSGTSSGNTIYF
.,TRBV5-8,CASSLGEFNQPQHF
TRBD1,TRBV6-5,CASSKGAGGMNTEAFF
TRBD1,TRBV7-9,CASSLAAGQDSAFF